The present entry profiles one T cell receptor beta chain with its context. Its specificity is unknown. The CDR3 runs 13 residues. Germline CDR1 reads GTSNPN; CDR2 reads SVGIG (reference sequence). Deletions cut 2 bases from V and 6 bases from J, with 14 bases between. The sample comes from a study of PD-1 blockade in classical Hodgkin lymphoma. Study-level information: A 3 mg/kg intravenous dose of nivolumab was received by patients every 2 weeks. Findings and limits, study-wide: It was reported that newly diagnosed patients had less baseline TCR diversity than healthy donors. CD4+ TCR diversity climbed significantly by C4D1, unlike CD8+ TCR diversity.

Time point defined: cycle 4 day 1 (C4D1), after less than seven weeks of nivolumab. All trial patients relapsed after autologous stem cell transplantation. Produced via immunoSEQ multiplex PCR; TCRdb's table is partial and in-frame only. The table shows about 20,000 clones, with over 70% occurring only once. Sequencing was performed on peripheral blood mononuclear cells (PBMCs), taken before the fourth cycle of nivolumab. This sequence originates from a human donor with classical Hodgkin lymphoma. The V gene is TRBV30, the J gene TRBJ2-7, with D possibly TRBD2 on 5 matching bases. The CDR3 coding sequence is TGTGCCTGGAGTCACGACGCCGCGGGCGAGCAGTACTTC. It is translated as CAWSHDAAGEQYF.